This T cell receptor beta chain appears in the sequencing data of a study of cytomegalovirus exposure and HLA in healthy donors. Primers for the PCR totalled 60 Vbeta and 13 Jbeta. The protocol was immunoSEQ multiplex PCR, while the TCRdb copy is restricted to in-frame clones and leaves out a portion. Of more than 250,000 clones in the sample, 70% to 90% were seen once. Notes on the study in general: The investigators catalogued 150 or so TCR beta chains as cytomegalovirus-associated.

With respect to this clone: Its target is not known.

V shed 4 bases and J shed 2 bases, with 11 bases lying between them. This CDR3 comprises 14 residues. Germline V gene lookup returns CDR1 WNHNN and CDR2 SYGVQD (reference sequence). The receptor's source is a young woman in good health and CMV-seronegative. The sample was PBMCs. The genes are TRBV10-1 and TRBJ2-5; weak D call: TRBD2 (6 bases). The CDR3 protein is CASSVGGPQETQYF. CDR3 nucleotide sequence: TGCGCCAGCAGTGTCGGGGGACCTCAAGAGACCCAGTACTTC.